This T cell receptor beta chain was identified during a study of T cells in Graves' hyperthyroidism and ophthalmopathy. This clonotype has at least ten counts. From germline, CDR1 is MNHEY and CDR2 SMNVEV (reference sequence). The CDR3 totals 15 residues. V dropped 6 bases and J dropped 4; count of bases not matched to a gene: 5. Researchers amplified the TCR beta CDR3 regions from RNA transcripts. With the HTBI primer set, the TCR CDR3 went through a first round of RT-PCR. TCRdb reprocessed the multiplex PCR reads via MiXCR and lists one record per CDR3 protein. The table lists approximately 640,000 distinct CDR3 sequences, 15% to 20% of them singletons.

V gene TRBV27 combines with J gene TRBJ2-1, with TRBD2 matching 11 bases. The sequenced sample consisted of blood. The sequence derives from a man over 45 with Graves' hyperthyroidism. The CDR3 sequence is CASSKGTSGYNEQFF. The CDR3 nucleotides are TGTGCCAGCAGCAAGGGGACTAGCGGTTACAATGAGCAGTTCTTC.